This is a list of T cell receptor beta chains from one sample in a study of T-cell reconstitution after alpha-beta-depleted transplantation in children. TCRdb analysed the PCR reads with MiXCR anew, one entry per CDR3 protein. The sample consists of under 75,000 distinct CDR3 sequences, under 13% of them appearing once. Specimen: PBMCs, collected before TCRalphabeta/CD19-depleted stem cell transplant. These receptor sequences come from a boy younger than 18 with acute myeloid leukemia, due to receive a stem cell transplant. Both conserved end residues are part of each CDR3. The D gene is left open where the match is weak. Some rows mark clone size as missing; the rest say once, few, many or name a class of expanded clone.

j_call,v_call,clone_size,d_call,cdr3_length,cdr3_aa,cdr3_nt
TRBJ2-1,TRBV27,many,.,14,CASSFPPPSSEQFF,TGTGCCAGCAGTTTCCCTCCCCCTTCAAGTGAGCAGTTCTTC
TRBJ2-6,TRBV4-1,many,.,16,CASSQFPNSGANVLTF,TGCGCCAGCAGCCAATTCCCGAACTCTGGGGCCAACGTCCTGACTTTC
TRBJ2-3,TRBV11-2,many,.,14,CASIKGLSTDTQYF,TGTGCCAGCATCAAAGGACTCTCCACAGATACGCAGTATTTT
TRBJ2-1,TRBV4-1,.,.,15,CASSQRLGGDNEQFF,TGCGCCAGCAGCCAAAGGCTGGGGGGAGACAATGAGCAGTTCTTC
TRBJ2-7,TRBV6-5,many,TRBD2,18,CASSYDGTSGGSTYEQYF,TGTGCCAGCAGTTACGATGGGACTAGCGGGGGGTCTACCTACGAGCAGTACTTC
TRBJ2-2,TRBV12-3/TRBV12-4,many,TRBD1,14,CAGHRGSNTGELFF,TGTGCCGGGCACAGGGGCTCGAACACCGGGGAGCTGTTTTTT
TRBJ1-2,TRBV5-1,many,.,13,CASSLEGGYGYTF,TGCGCCAGCAGCTTGGAAGGGGGCTATGGCTACACCTTC
TRBJ1-2,TRBV27,many,TRBD1,14,CASRRQGRHYGYTF,TGTGCCAGCAGAAGACAGGGACGTCATTATGGCTACACCTTC
TRBJ1-1,TRBV29-1,many,.,13,CSVGWKQNTEAFF,TGCAGCGTTGGATGGAAGCAGAACACTGAAGCTTTCTTT
TRBJ2-5,TRBV10-3,few,.,16,CAISAPPSPSGETQYF,TGTGCCATCAGTGCCCCTCCATCGCCGAGTGGAGAGACCCAGTACTTC
TRBJ2-4,TRBV5-5,many,TRBD1,14,CASSFSGQGNIQYF,TGTGCCAGCAGCTTCTCGGGACAGGGGAACATTCAGTACTTC
TRBJ2-1,TRBV11-2,many,TRBD1,16,CASSFSATGTYNEQFF,TGTGCCAGCAGCTTTTCAGCGACAGGGACCTACAATGAGCAGTTCTTC
TRBJ2-1,TRBV3-1,many,.,18,CASSLTRLTRGPYNEQFF,TGTGCCAGCAGCCTCACCAGACTGACCAGGGGCCCGTACAATGAGCAGTTCTTC
TRBJ1-1,TRBV10-2,many,.,13,CASRVQADTEAFF,TGCGCCAGCCGGGTACAGGCCGACACTGAAGCTTTCTTT
TRBJ2-5,TRBV15,.,.,16,CATSRGGTNGAETQYF,TGTGCCACCAGCAGGGGGGGGACAAATGGGGCAGAGACCCAGTACTTC
TRBJ2-1,TRBV7-2,many,.,14,CASSPTGTKNEQFF,TGTGCCAGCAGCCCAACCGGGACAAAGAATGAGCAGTTCTTC
TRBJ2-1,TRBV6-4,many,TRBD1,15,CASSRRQGDYNEQFF,TGTGCCAGCAGTCGGCGACAGGGGGACTACAATGAGCAGTTCTTC
TRBJ1-1,TRBV25-1,many,.,11,CASSEGVMAFF,TGTGCCAGCAGTGAAGGGGTGATGGCTTTCTTT
TRBJ2-5,TRBV28,many,.,15,CASSFTYRVQETQYF,TGTGCCAGCAGTTTCACCTACAGGGTCCAAGAGACCCAGTACTTC
TRBJ1-5,TRBV4-2,many,.,17,CASSQGPGRYSNQPQHF,TGTGCCAGCAGCCAAGGTCCCGGGCGTTATAGCAATCAGCCCCAGCATTTT
TRBJ1-1,TRBV7-9,.,TRBD1,14,CASSLDRPNTEAFF,TGTGCCAGCAGCTTGGACAGGCCGAACACTGAAGCTTTCTTT
TRBJ2-1,TRBV4-2,many,.,15,CASSQDSASYNEQFF,TGTGCCAGCAGCCAAGACAGCGCCTCCTACAATGAGCAGTTCTTC
TRBJ1-2,TRBV20-1,many,.,12,CSARNNRDGYTF,TGCAGTGCTAGGAATAACAGGGACGGCTACACCTTC
TRBJ2-2,TRBV25-1,many,TRBD1,15,CASRPTGGRTGELFF,TGTGCCAGCAGACCGACAGGGGGCCGCACCGGGGAGCTGTTTTTT
TRBJ2-2,TRBV12-3/TRBV12-4,many,.,14,CASSSRENTGELCF,TGTGCCAGCAGTTCCCGGGAGAACACCGGGGAGCTGTGTTTT
TRBJ1-1,TRBV12-3/TRBV12-4,many,TRBD1,13,CASSLGTGAEAFF,TGTGCCAGCAGTTTGGGGACAGGGGCTGAAGCTTTCTTT
TRBJ2-1,TRBV6-2/TRBV6-3,.,TRBD2,21,CASSYYPGLAPLKSSYNEQFF,TGTGCCAGCTCCTACTACCCGGGACTAGCTCCCCTAAAGAGCTCCTACAATGAGCAGTTCTTC
TRBJ1-1,TRBV5-1,many,.,14,CASSFIDRQIEAFF,TGCGCCAGCAGCTTTATTGACAGGCAGATAGAAGCTTTCTTT
TRBJ2-1,TRBV7-9,many,.,12,CASSSQINEQFF,TGTGCCAGCAGCTCGCAAATTAATGAGCAGTTCTTC
TRBJ2-1,TRBV7-8,many,TRBD2,15,CASSSSGAINNEQFF,TGTGCCAGCAGCTCGAGCGGGGCAATCAACAATGAGCAGTTCTTC
TRBJ2-5,TRBV6-5,many,.,13,CASSYGVQETQYF,TGTGCCAGCAGTTACGGGGTCCAAGAGACCCAGTACTTC
TRBJ2-2,TRBV7-2,few,.,14,CASSNLPNTGELFF,TGTGCCAGCAGCAACCTACCCAACACCGGGGAGCTGTTTTTT
TRBJ2-5,TRBV12-3/TRBV12-4,many,TRBD2,15,CASSFRGGAKETQYF,TGTGCCAGCAGTTTTCGGGGAGGGGCAAAAGAGACCCAGTACTTC
TRBJ2-2,TRBV7-9,.,.,12,CASRQNTGVLFF,TGTGCCAGCAGACAGAACACCGGGGTGCTGTTTTTT
TRBJ2-5,TRBV5-1,many,.,14,CATKSTGARETQYF,TGCGCCACCAAATCGACGGGGGCGCGGGAGACCCAGTACTTC
TRBJ2-4,TRBV20-1,.,.,13,CSASLTEKNIQYF,TGCAGTGCTAGTCTCACGGAAAAAAACATTCAGTACTTC